The sequence of this T cell receptor (beta chain) was determined in a study of control samples from healthy donors and cancer patients. Assay: immunoSEQ multiplex PCR; the TCRdb copy retains only in-frame clones and omits some. The table includes about 160,000 clones, roughly 94% detected once. The sample consisted of blood. The clonotype comes from a middle-aged woman in good health.

CDR3 sequence reads: CASSRTGTGDTEAFF. The CDR3 nucleotides read TGTGCCAGCAGCCGGACAGGGACCGGGGACACTGAAGCTTTCTTT. The chain links TRBV7-3 to TRBJ1-1; 8 bases are shared with TRBD1. The length of the CDR3 is 15 residues. The trim removed 5 bases at V and 3 bases at J, leaving 8 bases unmatched. CDR1 SGHTA and CDR2 FQGTGA come from the germline V gene.